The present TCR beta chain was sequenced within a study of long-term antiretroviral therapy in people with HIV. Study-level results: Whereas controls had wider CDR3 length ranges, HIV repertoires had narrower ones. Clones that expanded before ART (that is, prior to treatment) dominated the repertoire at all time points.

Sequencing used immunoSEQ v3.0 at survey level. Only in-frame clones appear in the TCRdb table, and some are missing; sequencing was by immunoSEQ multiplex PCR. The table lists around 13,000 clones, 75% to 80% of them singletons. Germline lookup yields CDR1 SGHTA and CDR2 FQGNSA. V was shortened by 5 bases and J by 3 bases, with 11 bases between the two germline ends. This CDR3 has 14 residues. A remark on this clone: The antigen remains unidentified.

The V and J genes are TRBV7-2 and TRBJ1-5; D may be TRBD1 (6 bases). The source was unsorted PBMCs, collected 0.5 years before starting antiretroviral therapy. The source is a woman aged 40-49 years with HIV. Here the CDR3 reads CASSPDSANQPQHF. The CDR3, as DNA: TGTGCCAGCAGCCCGGACAGCGCCAATCAGCCCCAGCATTTT.